Sequencing of this T cell receptor beta chain was carried out in a study of cytomegalovirus exposure and HLA in healthy donors. Findings and limits, study-wide: TRBV6-2, TRBV6-3 and other indistinguishable V segments were excluded.

Germline trimming cut 3 bases from V and 7 bases from J; bases unmatched to any gene: 4. The CDR3 sequence is 13 residues long. Germline loops: CDR1 SGHTA, CDR2 FQGTGA. A word on this clone: Antigen specificity is unknown.

Primers included in the PCR were 60 Vbeta and 13 Jbeta primers. Repertoires were generated with immunoSEQ multiplex PCR, while TCRdb's copy carries only in-frame clones and drops some. The sample table sets out 65,000 to 85,000 clones. The sample was PBMCs. The chain has TRBV7-3 and TRBJ1-1, with TRBD1 matching over 8 bases. The clonotype originates from a female donor in good health and CMV-seropositive. CDR3 sequence reads: CASSFQGANEAFF. As DNA, the CDR3 is TGTGCCAGCAGCTTCCAGGGGGCGAATGAAGCTTTCTTT. Looking up the rest from reference TRBV7-3 and TRBJ1-1 gives the full variable domain: GAGVSQTPSNKVTEKGKYVELRCDPISGHTALYWYRQSLGQGPEFLIYFQGTGAADDSGLPNDRFFAVRPEGSVSTLKIQRTERGDSAVYLCASSFQGANEAFFGQGTRLTVV.